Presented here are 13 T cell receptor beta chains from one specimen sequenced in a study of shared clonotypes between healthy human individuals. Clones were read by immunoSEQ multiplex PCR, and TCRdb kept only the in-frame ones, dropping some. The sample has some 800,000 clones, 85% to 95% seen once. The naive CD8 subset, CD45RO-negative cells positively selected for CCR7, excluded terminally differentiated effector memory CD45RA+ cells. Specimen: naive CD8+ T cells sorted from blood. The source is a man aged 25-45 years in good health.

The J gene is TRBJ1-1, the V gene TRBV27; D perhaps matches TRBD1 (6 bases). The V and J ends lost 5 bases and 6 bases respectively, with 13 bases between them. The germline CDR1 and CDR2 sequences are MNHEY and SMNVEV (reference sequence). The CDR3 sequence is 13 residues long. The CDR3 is CASSPEGGAEAFF. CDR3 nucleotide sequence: TGTGCCAGCAGTCCGGAAGGGGGGGCTGAAGCTTTCTTT.

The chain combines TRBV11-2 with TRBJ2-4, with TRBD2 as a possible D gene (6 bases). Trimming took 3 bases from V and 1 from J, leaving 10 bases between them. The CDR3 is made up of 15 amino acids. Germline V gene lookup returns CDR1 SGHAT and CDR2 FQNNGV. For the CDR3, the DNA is TGTGCCAGCAGCTTCTCTGGGGGGGCCAAAAACATTCAGTACTTC. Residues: CASSFSGGAKNIQYF.

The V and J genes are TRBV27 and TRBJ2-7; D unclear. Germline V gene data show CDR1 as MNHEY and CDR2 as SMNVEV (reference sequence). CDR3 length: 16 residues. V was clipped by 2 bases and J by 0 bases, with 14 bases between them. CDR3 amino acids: CASSLLSVEPSYEQYF. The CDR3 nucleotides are TGTGCCAGCAGTTTACTTTCGGTGGAGCCCTCCTACGAGCAGTACTTC.

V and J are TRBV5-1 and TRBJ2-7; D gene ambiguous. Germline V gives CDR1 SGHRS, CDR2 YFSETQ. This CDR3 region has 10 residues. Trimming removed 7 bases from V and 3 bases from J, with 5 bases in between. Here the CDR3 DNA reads TGCGCCAGCGGATTCTACGAGCAGTACTTC. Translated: CASGFYEQYF.

The CDR3 loop reads CASSHLVEDEQFF. DNA of the CDR3: TGCGCCAGCAGCCACCTAGTAGAGGATGAGCAGTTCTTC. The J gene is TRBJ2-1, the V gene TRBV4-1, with D uncertain. Germline-derived CDR1 and CDR2 are MGHRA and YSYEKL. This CDR3 is built from 13 residues. V was cut by 3 bases and J by 8 bases, with 11 bases left in between.

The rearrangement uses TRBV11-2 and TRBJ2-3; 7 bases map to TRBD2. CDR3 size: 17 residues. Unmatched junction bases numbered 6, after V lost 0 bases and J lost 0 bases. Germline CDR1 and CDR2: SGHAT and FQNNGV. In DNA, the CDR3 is TGTGCCAGCAGCTTAGACCTACTAGCGACGAGCACAGATACGCAGTATTTT. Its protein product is CASSLDLLATSTDTQYF. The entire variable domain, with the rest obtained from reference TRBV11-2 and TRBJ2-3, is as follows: EAGVAQSPRYKIIEKRQSVAFWCNPISGHATLYWYQQILGQGPKLLIQFQNNGVVDDSQLPKDRFSAERLKGVDSTLKIQPAKLEDSAVYLCASSLDLLATSTDTQYFGPGTRLTVL.

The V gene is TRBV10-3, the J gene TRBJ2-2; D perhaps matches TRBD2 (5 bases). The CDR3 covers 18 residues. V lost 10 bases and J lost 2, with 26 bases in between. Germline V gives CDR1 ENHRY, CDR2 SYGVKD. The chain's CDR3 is CATLPDGVELSNTGELFF. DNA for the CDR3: TGTGCCACCCTGCCCGACGGGGTCGAGTTGAGTAACACCGGGGAGCTGTTTTTT.

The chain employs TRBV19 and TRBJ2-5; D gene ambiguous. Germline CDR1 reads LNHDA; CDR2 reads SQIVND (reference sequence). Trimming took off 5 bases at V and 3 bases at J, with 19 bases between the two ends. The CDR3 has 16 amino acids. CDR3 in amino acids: CASSPRKTLPKETQYF. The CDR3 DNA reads TGTGCCAGTAGTCCCCGGAAAACACTTCCAAAAGAGACCCAGTACTTC.

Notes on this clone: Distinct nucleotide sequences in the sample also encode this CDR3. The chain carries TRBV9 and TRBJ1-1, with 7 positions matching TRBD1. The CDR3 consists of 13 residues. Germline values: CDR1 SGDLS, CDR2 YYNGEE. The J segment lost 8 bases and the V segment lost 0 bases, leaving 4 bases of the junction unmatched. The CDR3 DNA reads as TGTGCCAGCAGCGTAGAGGGGGCCTCAGAAGCTTTCTTT. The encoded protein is CASSVEGASEAFF.

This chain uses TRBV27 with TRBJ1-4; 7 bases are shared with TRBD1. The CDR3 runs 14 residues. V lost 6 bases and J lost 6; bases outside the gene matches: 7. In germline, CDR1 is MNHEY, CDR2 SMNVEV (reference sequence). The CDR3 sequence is CASRIGTEYEKLFF. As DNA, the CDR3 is TGTGCCAGCAGAATAGGGACAGAGTATGAAAAACTGTTTTTT. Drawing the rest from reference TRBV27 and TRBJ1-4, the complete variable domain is EAQVTQNPRYLITVTGKKLTVTCSQNMNHEYMSWYRQDPGLGLRQIYYSMNVEVTDKGDVPEGYKVSRKEKRNFPLILESPSPNQTSLYFCASRIGTEYEKLFFGSGTQLSVL.

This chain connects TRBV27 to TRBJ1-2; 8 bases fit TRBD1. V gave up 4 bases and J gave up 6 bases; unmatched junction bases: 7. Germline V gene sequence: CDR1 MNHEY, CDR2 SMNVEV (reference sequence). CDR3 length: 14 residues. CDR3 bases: TGTGCCAGCAGTTCCCTCAGGGGGCTTGATGGCTACACCTTC. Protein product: CASSSLRGLDGYTF.

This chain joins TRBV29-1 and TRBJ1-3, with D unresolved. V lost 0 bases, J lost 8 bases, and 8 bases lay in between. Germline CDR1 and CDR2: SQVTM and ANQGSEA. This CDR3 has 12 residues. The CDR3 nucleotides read TGCAGCGTTGAAGATCCTCACCACACCATATATTTT. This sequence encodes CSVEDPHHTIYF.

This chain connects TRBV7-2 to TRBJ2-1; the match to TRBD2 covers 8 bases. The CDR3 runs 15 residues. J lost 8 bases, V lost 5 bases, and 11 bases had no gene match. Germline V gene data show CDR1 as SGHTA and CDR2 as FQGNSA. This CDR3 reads CASSPAASGYYEQFF. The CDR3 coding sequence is TGTGCCAGCAGCCCTGCGGCTAGCGGGTACTATGAGCAGTTCTTC.